The clone carrying this T cell receptor beta chain was recorded at least ten times. The antigen remains unidentified. Deletions cut 0 bases from V and 4 bases from J, with 16 bases between. Germline V gene sequence: CDR1 SGHDN, CDR2 FVKESK. The CDR3 loop spans 16 amino acids. These data belong to a study of CD8 T cells in ankylosing spondylitis. Study-wide findings and caveats: There was a TCR beta motif, made of several highly homologous variants, that appeared characteristic of ankylosing spondylitis blood. Earlier reports found some motif variants in synovial fluid and blood in reactive arthritis. Disease-linked clones, CD8+, were relatively rare in peripheral blood.

Quantitative 5'-RACE with molecular barcodes was used to make the TCR beta libraries. In TCRdb, the 5' RACE reads were re-called with MiXCR into one record per CDR3 protein. The sample holds tens of thousands of distinct CDR3 sequences, about 9% seen once. Sequencing was carried out using blood, either unsorted or a sorted T cell fraction (not recorded which). The TCR originated in a male donor with ankylosing spondylitis. The chain employs TRBV14 and TRBJ2-7, with unresolved D. For the CDR3, the DNA is TGTGCCAGCAGCCAAGACCGCACTTGGCTGGGGTACGAGCAGTACTTC. Its translation is CASSQDRTWLGYEQYF.